This is a list of T cell receptor beta chains from one sample in a study of blood T cell repertoires in COVID-19. The method was immunoSEQ multiplex PCR; TCRdb's version includes in-frame clones alone and lacks a portion of them. The sample consists of 250,000 or so clones, 80% to 85% of them appearing once. Material: peripheral blood. These receptors were taken from a woman under 30 with acute or convalescent COVID-19. Each CDR3 is given with its conserved first and last residue. D genes are given only for firm matches. Not every row has a clone size; where given, it reads once, few, many or a size class.

d_call: .
j_call: TRBJ1-4
clone_size: .
v_call: TRBV9
cdr3_nt: TGTGCCAGCAGCCCACTAGGCTCTAATGAAAAACTGTTTTTT
cdr3_aa: CASSPLGSNEKLFF

d_call: TRBD1
j_call: TRBJ1-2
clone_size: .
v_call: TRBV28
cdr3_nt: TGTGCCAGCAGTTTATCTCAGGCAGGGGGTAGTCGCTACACCTTC
cdr3_aa: CASSLSQAGGSRYTF

d_call: TRBD2
j_call: TRBJ2-1
clone_size: .
v_call: TRBV29-1
cdr3_nt: TGCAGCGTTGACACCCCACTAGCGGGAGGGTCCCTCTCCTACAATGAGCAGTTCTTC
cdr3_aa: CSVDTPLAGGSLSYNEQFF

d_call: .
j_call: TRBJ1-1
clone_size: .
v_call: TRBV10-3
cdr3_nt: TGTGCCATCAGTGGACGTGTGGGAGCCTCGGGTCACACTGAAGCTTTCTTT
cdr3_aa: CAISGRVGASGHTEAFF

d_call: .
j_call: TRBJ2-1
clone_size: .
v_call: TRBV15
cdr3_nt: TGTGCCACCAGCACCGTCTACAATGAGCAGTTCTTC
cdr3_aa: CATSTVYNEQFF

d_call: .
j_call: TRBJ2-3
clone_size: .
v_call: TRBV30
cdr3_nt: TGTGCCTGGAGTCGTGCAGATACGCAGTATTTT
cdr3_aa: CAWSRADTQYF

d_call: .
j_call: TRBJ2-3
clone_size: .
v_call: TRBV21-1
cdr3_nt: TGTGCCAGCAGCAAAGTAACGGTAAGCACAGATACGCAGTATTTT
cdr3_aa: CASSKVTVSTDTQYF

d_call: TRBD2
j_call: TRBJ2-2
clone_size: few
v_call: TRBV10-3
cdr3_nt: TGTGCCAGCAATGAGCGGGAGTTCGCCGGGGAGCTGTTTTTT
cdr3_aa: CASNEREFAGELFF

d_call: .
j_call: TRBJ2-7
clone_size: few
v_call: TRBV7-6
cdr3_nt: TGTGCCAGCAGCTTAGATACAGGGAAGTACGAGCAGTACTTC
cdr3_aa: CASSLDTGKYEQYF

d_call: .
j_call: TRBJ2-5
clone_size: .
v_call: TRBV19
cdr3_nt: TGTGCCAGTAGTATCAGGGGGCTAGCGGAACAAGAGACCCAGTACTTC
cdr3_aa: CASSIRGLAEQETQYF

d_call: .
j_call: TRBJ2-7
clone_size: .
v_call: TRBV15
cdr3_nt: TGTGCCACCAGCAGAGGGGGAGGTGTCGTTGCCTACGAGCAGTACTTC
cdr3_aa: CATSRGGGVVAYEQYF

d_call: TRBD2
j_call: TRBJ2-7
clone_size: .
v_call: TRBV27
cdr3_nt: TGTGCCAGCAGAAAACCTCTGAGCGGGACCAACGAGCAGTACTTC
cdr3_aa: CASRKPLSGTNEQYF

d_call: .
j_call: TRBJ2-7
clone_size: .
v_call: TRBV27
cdr3_nt: TGTGCCAGCAGTTTTCAGGGGACCTACGAGCAGTACTTC
cdr3_aa: CASSFQGTYEQYF

d_call: .
j_call: TRBJ2-3
clone_size: once
v_call: TRBV15
cdr3_nt: TGTGCCACCAGCAGTGGTCGGGATCGGAGCACAGATACGCAGTATTTT
cdr3_aa: CATSSGRDRSTDTQYF

d_call: .
j_call: TRBJ2-7
clone_size: .
v_call: TRBV7-8
cdr3_nt: TGTGCCAGCAGCCAGACGACAACAAACTACGAGCAGTACTTC
cdr3_aa: CASSQTTTNYEQYF

d_call: TRBD2
j_call: TRBJ2-2
clone_size: .
v_call: TRBV5-1
cdr3_nt: TGCGCCAGCAGCTTTTCTAGCGGGAGGTCGAACACCGGGGAGCTGTTTTTT
cdr3_aa: CASSFSSGRSNTGELFF

d_call: TRBD1
j_call: TRBJ2-2
clone_size: .
v_call: TRBV10-1
cdr3_nt: TGCGCCAGCAGTTCAGGGGGCTCGAACACCGGGGAGCTGTTTTTT
cdr3_aa: CASSSGGSNTGELFF

d_call: .
j_call: TRBJ2-3
clone_size: .
v_call: TRBV27
cdr3_nt: TGTGCCAGCAGTAAGAAGAGAGCATCGCTAGATACGCAGTATTTT
cdr3_aa: CASSKKRASLDTQYF

d_call: TRBD2
j_call: TRBJ2-1
clone_size: .
v_call: TRBV6-5
cdr3_nt: TGTGCCGGTTCTAGCGGACCTGGGGATGAGCAGTTCTTC
cdr3_aa: CAGSSGPGDEQFF

d_call: .
j_call: TRBJ1-2
clone_size: .
v_call: TRBV15
cdr3_nt: TGTGCCACCAGCAGAGAAACCTTAGACAGCCGTCCTTGGGGCTACACCTTC
cdr3_aa: CATSRETLDSRPWGYTF

d_call: .
j_call: TRBJ1-2
clone_size: few
v_call: TRBV23-1
cdr3_nt: TGCGCCGATAAAAGGGTGGGGCAGATTCCCTTCCTCTATGGCTACACCTTC
cdr3_aa: CADKRVGQIPFLYGYTF

d_call: .
j_call: TRBJ2-3
clone_size: .
v_call: TRBV2
cdr3_nt: TGTGCCAGCAGTGTGGAGTTAGATAGCACAGATACGCAGTATTTT
cdr3_aa: CASSVELDSTDTQYF

d_call: TRBD1
j_call: TRBJ1-5
clone_size: few
v_call: TRBV5-5
cdr3_nt: TGTGCCAGCAGCTTTTCGCAGGGGGCTGGCAATCAGCCCCAGCATTTT
cdr3_aa: CASSFSQGAGNQPQHF

d_call: TRBD1
j_call: TRBJ2-7
clone_size: .
v_call: TRBV5-1
cdr3_nt: TGCGCCAGCAGCTTCGGACAGGGGGCTTCCTACGAGCAGTACTTC
cdr3_aa: CASSFGQGASYEQYF

d_call: TRBD2
j_call: TRBJ2-7
clone_size: .
v_call: TRBV6-5
cdr3_nt: TGTGCCAGCAGAAAGAAGCGGGACCACCCCTACGAGCAGTACTTC
cdr3_aa: CASRKKRDHPYEQYF

d_call: .
j_call: TRBJ2-1
clone_size: .
v_call: TRBV4-3
cdr3_nt: TGCGCCAGCAGCCCAGGGCTCTCCTACAATGAGCAGTTCTTC
cdr3_aa: CASSPGLSYNEQFF

d_call: .
j_call: TRBJ2-1
clone_size: .
v_call: TRBV25-1
cdr3_nt: TGTGCCAGCAGTGATATGAGGGAGCCCTACAATGAGCAGTTCTTC
cdr3_aa: CASSDMREPYNEQFF

d_call: .
j_call: TRBJ2-1
clone_size: few
v_call: TRBV6-5
cdr3_nt: TGTGCCAGCAGGAGTAATGAACGTGAGCAGTTCTTC
cdr3_aa: CASRSNEREQFF

d_call: .
j_call: TRBJ2-6
clone_size: .
v_call: TRBV7-2
cdr3_nt: TGTGCCAGCAGCCCGCACAGGGTTGAGCTATCTGGGGCCAACGTCCTGACTTTC
cdr3_aa: CASSPHRVELSGANVLTF

d_call: .
j_call: TRBJ2-1
clone_size: .
v_call: TRBV5-4
cdr3_nt: TGTGCCAGCAGCCCCCCGGGTACGCCTGAGCAGTTCTTC
cdr3_aa: CASSPPGTPEQFF

d_call: TRBD1
j_call: TRBJ1-5
clone_size: .
v_call: TRBV19
cdr3_nt: TGTGCCAGTATAAGGACAGGGGGCCGCAATCAGCCCCAGCATTTT
cdr3_aa: CASIRTGGRNQPQHF

d_call: TRBD1
j_call: TRBJ2-5
clone_size: .
v_call: TRBV3-1/TRBV3-2
cdr3_nt: TGTGCCAGCAGCCCTCCCATGACAGGGAGCGAGACCCAGTACTTC
cdr3_aa: CASSPPMTGSETQYF

d_call: .
j_call: TRBJ1-2
clone_size: .
v_call: TRBV6-5
cdr3_nt: TGTGCCAGCAGTTACTCGGGACACATCTATGGCTACACCTTC
cdr3_aa: CASSYSGHIYGYTF

d_call: .
j_call: TRBJ2-7
clone_size: .
v_call: TRBV28
cdr3_nt: TGTGCCAGCAAAAAGGACACCAACTCCTACGAGCAGTACTTC
cdr3_aa: CASKKDTNSYEQYF

d_call: .
j_call: TRBJ2-5
clone_size: .
v_call: TRBV21-1
cdr3_nt: TGTGCCAGCAGCAAAAGGGGGCCAGCGGGAGGGAAACAAGAGACCCAGTACTTC
cdr3_aa: CASSKRGPAGGKQETQYF

d_call: .
j_call: TRBJ2-1
clone_size: once
v_call: TRBV6-5
cdr3_nt: TGTGCCAGCAAAGTTGAGGATTCTGCCTACAATGAGCAGTTCTTC
cdr3_aa: CASKVEDSAYNEQFF

d_call: .
j_call: TRBJ1-5
clone_size: once
v_call: TRBV19
cdr3_nt: TGTGCCAGTAGTATTCCTGATGCCTATTTCAATCAGCCCCAGCATTTT
cdr3_aa: CASSIPDAYFNQPQHF

d_call: .
j_call: TRBJ1-3
clone_size: .
v_call: TRBV5-1
cdr3_nt: TGCGCCAGCAGCTTTAATGGAAACACCATATATTTT
cdr3_aa: CASSFNGNTIYF

d_call: .
j_call: TRBJ1-1
clone_size: .
v_call: TRBV10-3
cdr3_nt: TGTGCCATCAGCGCCGAGGACGGGATTGAAGCTTTCTTT
cdr3_aa: CAISAEDGIEAFF

d_call: .
j_call: TRBJ1-1
clone_size: .
v_call: TRBV10-2
cdr3_nt: TGCGCCAGCAGTGAGTTCATAACACTCCGGGACACTGAAGCTTTCTTT
cdr3_aa: CASSEFITLRDTEAFF